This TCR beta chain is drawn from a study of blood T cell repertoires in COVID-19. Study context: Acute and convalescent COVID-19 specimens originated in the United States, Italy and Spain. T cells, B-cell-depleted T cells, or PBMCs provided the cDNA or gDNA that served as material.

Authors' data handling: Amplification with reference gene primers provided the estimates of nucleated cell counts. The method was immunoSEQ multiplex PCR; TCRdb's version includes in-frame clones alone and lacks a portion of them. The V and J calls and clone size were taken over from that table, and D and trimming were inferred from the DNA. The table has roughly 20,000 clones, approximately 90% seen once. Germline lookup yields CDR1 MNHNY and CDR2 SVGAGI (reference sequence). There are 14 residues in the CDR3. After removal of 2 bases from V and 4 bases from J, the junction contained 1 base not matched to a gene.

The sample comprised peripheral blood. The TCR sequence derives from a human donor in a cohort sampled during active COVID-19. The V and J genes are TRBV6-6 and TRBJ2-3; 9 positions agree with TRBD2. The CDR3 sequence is CASSYAGGPDTQYF. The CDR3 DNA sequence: TGTGCCAGCAGTTACGCGGGAGGGCCAGATACGCAGTATTTT.